The rows below give T cell receptor beta chains drawn from one sample of a study of T cells in Graves' hyperthyroidism and ophthalmopathy. TCRdb passed the multiplex PCR reads through MiXCR, listing each CDR3 protein once. The data hold a few hundred thousand distinct CDR3 sequences, with 15% to 20% observed a single time. Sequenced input: blood. These TCRs come from a woman in her 40s with Graves' ophthalmopathy. Both conserved end residues are part of each CDR3. A D gene is named only where the DNA matches it firmly. Only some rows state a clone size, as once, few, many or a class for expanded clones.

TRBJ2-7	TRBD2	NA	TRBV28	TGTGCCAGCAGTTCACTAGCGGGAGGCCCCTACGAGCAGTACTTC	CASSSLAGGPYEQYF
TRBJ2-7	NA	many	TRBV7-9	TGTGCCAGCAGCGCCGACAGTCGCTTAACCTACGAGCAGTACTTC	CASSADSRLTYEQYF
TRBJ2-4	NA	NA	TRBV20-1	TGCAGTGCTAGAGATTCAGGGGCGTCCAAAAACATTCAGTACTTC	CSARDSGASKNIQYF
TRBJ2-5	TRBD2	many	TRBV20-1	TGCAGTGCTAGAGATCCGCGGGGGGAGGGGACCCAGTACTTC	CSARDPRGEGTQYF
TRBJ2-7	TRBD1	many	TRBV20-1	TGCAGTGCTAGAGGAGAGGGACAGAACTACGAGCAGTACTTC	CSARGEGQNYEQYF
TRBJ1-1	NA	many	TRBV5-1	TGCGCCAGCAGCTTGGCCACGGTTGGCACTGAAGCTTTCTTT	CASSLATVGTEAFF
TRBJ2-6	TRBD1	many	TRBV19	TGTGCCAGTAGGGACAGGCTCTCTGGGGCCAACGTCCTGACTTTC	CASRDRLSGANVLTF
TRBJ2-7	NA	many	TRBV5-1	TGCGCCAGCAGACGAATAATGTCGGACGGCGCCCACGAGCAGTACTTC	CASRRIMSDGAHEQYF
TRBJ1-5	TRBD1	many	TRBV2	TGTGCCAGCAGAGACAGGGGCGGTCAGCCCCAGCATTTT	CASRDRGGQPQHF
TRBJ2-6	NA	many	TRBV6-5	TGTGCCAGCAGTTACGGGAGCTCTGGGGCCAACGTCCTGACTTTC	CASSYGSSGANVLTF
TRBJ1-1	TRBD1	many	TRBV27	TGTGCCAGCAGTTTAGAGGGGGCTGGTGAAGCTTTCTTT	CASSLEGAGEAFF
TRBJ1-2	NA	NA	TRBV6-1	TGTGCCAGCGCCCGGGACGGCCAATCGGGTGGCTACACCTTC	CASARDGQSGGYTF
TRBJ2-7	NA	many	TRBV9	TGTGCCAGCAAGGGGAGCTATAGGTGGCTCGACGAGCAGTACTTC	CASKGSYRWLDEQYF
TRBJ1-2	NA	many	TRBV5-1	TGCGCCAGCAGCTTGGGATGGGCCGACCCCACCTTTAACTATGGCTACACCTTC	CASSLGWADPTFNYGYTF
TRBJ1-1	TRBD1	few	TRBV11-2	TGTGCCAGCAGCTTACCCCAAGGGGGGACAGAATTTAACACTGAAGCTTTCTTT	CASSLPQGGTEFNTEAFF
TRBJ2-6	NA	few	TRBV6-2/TRBV6-3	TGTGCCAGCAGTTACGCTGCGGCCAACGTCCTGACTTTC	CASSYAAANVLTF
TRBJ1-1	NA	many	TRBV7-2	TGTGCCAGCAGCCCAGGGCCGAACACTGAAGCTTTCTTT	CASSPGPNTEAFF
TRBJ2-1	TRBD2	many	TRBV2	TGTGCCAGCAGTCCCCGGACTAGCGGGCTTGGTGAGCAGTTCTTC	CASSPRTSGLGEQFF
TRBJ1-2	TRBD1	many	TRBV4-3	TGCGCCAGCAGCCAAGAAAGCCAGGGGGCTAACTATGGCTACACCTTC	CASSQESQGANYGYTF
TRBJ2-5	TRBD2	many	TRBV19	TGTGCCAGTAGTTCGTCTAGCGGAAGGGAGACCCAGTACTTC	CASSSSSGRETQYF
TRBJ2-1	NA	many	TRBV7-2	TGTGCCAGCAGCTTAGAGCAGAACAATGAGCAGTTCTTC	CASSLEQNNEQFF
TRBJ1-3	NA	NA	TRBV5-1	TGCGCCAGCAGCTTGGATCAGGGCTCTGGAAACACCATATATTTT	CASSLDQGSGNTIYF
TRBJ2-5	TRBD1	many	TRBV9	TGTGCCAGCAGCGAGCAGGGGGACAGGGGGCGAGAGACCCAGTACTTC	CASSEQGDRGRETQYF
TRBJ1-2	NA	NA	TRBV3-1	TGTGCCAGCAGCCGCCGGGACTCTGCCTATGGCTACACCTTC	CASSRRDSAYGYTF
TRBJ2-2	TRBD1	many	TRBV6-1	TGTGCCAGCAGGATCACAGGGGATGTGACCGGGGAGCTGTTTTTT	CASRITGDVTGELFF
TRBJ2-3	NA	many	TRBV7-8	TGTGCCAGCAGCTTAGTAGGGCGGTACTTTACGCAGTATTTT	CASSLVGRYFTQYF
TRBJ2-2	NA	many	TRBV11-2	TGTGCCAGCAGCGTTAGCGGAGTCACCGGGGAGCTGTTTTTT	CASSVSGVTGELFF
TRBJ1-3	NA	many	TRBV28	TGTGCCAGCAGACCCCAATCTGGAAACACCATATATTTT	CASRPQSGNTIYF
TRBJ1-2	NA	many	TRBV13	TGTGCCAGCTTCCGCGCTCTGGGCGGGTCTCGGAATGGCTACACCTTC	CASFRALGGSRNGYTF
TRBJ1-1	NA	many	TRBV19	TGTGCCAGTAGTACGCAGGTGGCGGCTGAAGCTTTCTTT	CASSTQVAAEAFF
TRBJ2-2	NA	many	TRBV12-3/TRBV12-4	TGTGCCAGCAGGCTGACAGGCTCCACCACCGGGGAGCTGTTTTTT	CASRLTGSTTGELFF
TRBJ2-5	TRBD2	NA	TRBV20-1	TGCAGTGCTAGAGCGGCTAGCGGGGAGCAAGAGACCCAGTACTTC	CSARAASGEQETQYF
TRBJ2-2	NA	many	TRBV24-1	TGTGCCACCAGTGACCCGGGCCCAAACACCGGGGAGCTGTTTTTT	CATSDPGPNTGELFF
TRBJ2-2	NA	many	TRBV5-1	TGCGCCAGCAGCTTGGGGTGGACAGATAACACCGGGGAGCTGTTTTTT	CASSLGWTDNTGELFF
TRBJ1-5	NA	many	TRBV12-3/TRBV12-4	TGTGCCAGCAGGAGGACATCCCTTGAGCCCCAGCATTTT	CASRRTSLEPQHF
TRBJ2-1	TRBD2	many	TRBV20-1	TGCAGTGCTAGAGGCGGGAGGGCCTCCTACAATGAGCAGTTCTTC	CSARGGRASYNEQFF
TRBJ2-2	TRBD1	NA	TRBV19	TGTGCCAGTAATATTGATTCCGGGACAGGGGGGACCGGGGAGCTGTTTTTT	CASNIDSGTGGTGELFF
TRBJ1-1	NA	many	TRBV29-1	TGCAGCGCAGAAGGTACAGGAAAAACTGAAGCTTTCTTT	CSAEGTGKTEAFF
TRBJ2-2	TRBD1	many	TRBV29-1	TGCAGCGTCAGACAGGGGTCGGGGGAGCTGTTTTTT	CSVRQGSGELFF
TRBJ2-2	TRBD1	many	TRBV12-3/TRBV12-4	TGTGCCAGCAGACCATGGACAGGGGGAGGGACGAACACCGGGGAGCTGTTTTTT	CASRPWTGGGTNTGELFF
TRBJ1-1	TRBD1	few	TRBV11-2	TGTGCCAGCAGCTTAGGACAGGGAAGGGTGGCTGAAGCTTTCTTT	CASSLGQGRVAEAFF
TRBJ1-1	TRBD1	many	TRBV6-5	TGTGCCAGCAGTTTGCGGACAGGTATGAACACTGAAGCTTTCTTT	CASSLRTGMNTEAFF
TRBJ1-1	NA	many	TRBV15	TGTGCCACCAGCAGAGATGCGAGCATCACTGAAGCTTTCTTT	CATSRDASITEAFF
TRBJ1-2	NA	many	TRBV5-1	TGCGCCAGCAGCCCGGACGTTCCGGGTGGCTACACCTTC	CASSPDVPGGYTF
TRBJ1-1	TRBD1	once	TRBV2	TGTGCCAGCAGGAGGACAGGGTTAGGCACTGAAGCTTTCTTT	CASRRTGLGTEAFF
TRBJ2-7	TRBD2	many	TRBV6-2/TRBV6-3	TGTGCCAGCAGTTTCGTGCCAAAGTTAGCGGGAGATTCCTACGAGCAGTACTTC	CASSFVPKLAGDSYEQYF
TRBJ1-4	NA	few	TRBV11-2	TGTGCCAGCAGTCGAGGGCGGAATAATGAAAAACTGTTTTTT	CASSRGRNNEKLFF
TRBJ1-5	NA	many	TRBV6-2/TRBV6-3	TGTGCCAGCAGACCCCGGTCAGGGATGGGTATGGGCAATCAGCCCCAGCATTTT	CASRPRSGMGMGNQPQHF
TRBJ1-2	NA	many	TRBV15	TGTGCCACCAGCAGCGTACAGACTTTCTATGGCTACACCTTC	CATSSVQTFYGYTF
TRBJ1-2	NA	many	TRBV20-1	TGCAGTGCTAGCAATTCCCTAGGGGGTGGCTACACCTTC	CSASNSLGGGYTF
TRBJ2-3	NA	many	TRBV6-4	TGTGCCAGCAGTGACGGGAGCACAGATACGCAGTATTTT	CASSDGSTDTQYF
TRBJ1-1	TRBD1	many	TRBV6-1	TGTGCCAGCAGTGATCCCAGGGGGTGGATGAACACTGAAGCTTTCTTT	CASSDPRGWMNTEAFF
TRBJ2-7	TRBD2	NA	TRBV6-1	TGTGCCAGCAGGGGAGCGGGAGTTATCGAGCAGTACTTC	CASRGAGVIEQYF
TRBJ1-1	NA	many	TRBV29-1	TGCAGCGTTGGGGGGGCCGGGGCCGCGATCACTGAAGCTTTCTTT	CSVGGAGAAITEAFF
TRBJ1-5	NA	many	TRBV12-3/TRBV12-4	TGTGCCAGCAGTTTGCGGGTCGGGGTCTATAGCAATCAGCCCCAGCATTTT	CASSLRVGVYSNQPQHF
TRBJ1-2	NA	many	TRBV13	TGTGCCAGCAGCTCGTCAGACTGGGAGGGCTACACCTTC	CASSSSDWEGYTF
TRBJ2-5	NA	NA	TRBV6-1	TGTGCCAGCTGCGATACGGACGGGCAAGAGACCCAGTACTTC	CASCDTDGQETQYF
TRBJ1-2	NA	few	TRBV30	TGTGCCTGGAGTGAACGGCGAGGCTACACCTTC	CAWSERRGYTF
TRBJ2-2	TRBD2	many	TRBV10-3	TGTGCCATCAGTGGTTTAGCGGGATCCACCGGGGAGCTGTTTTTT	CAISGLAGSTGELFF
TRBJ2-7	NA	many	TRBV6-2/TRBV6-3	TGTGCCAGCAGTTACGGGTTCTACGAGCAGTACTTC	CASSYGFYEQYF